A selection of T cell receptor beta chains follows, all from one sample in a study of blood T cell repertoires in COVID-19. Profiling relied on immunoSEQ multiplex PCR, and the TCRdb table lists in-frame clones only, not all of them. The data hold 170,000 or so clones, with more than 90% observed a single time. Sequenced material: peripheral blood. The receptors were gathered from a man aged 50 to 59 with acute or convalescent COVID-19. Both conserved end residues are part of each CDR3.

J gene | V gene | CDR3 length | CDR3 protein
TRBJ1-2 | TRBV5-5 | 15 | CASSWGVLVDYGYTF
TRBJ1-1 | TRBV12-3/TRBV12-4 | 13 | CASSFRRPLEAFF
TRBJ1-5 | TRBV28 | 15 | CASSPGADSNQPQHF
TRBJ1-1 | TRBV6-5 | 14 | CASSRDRGPHEAFF
TRBJ1-1 | TRBV5-1 | 13 | CASSLGTGSEAFF
TRBJ2-5 | TRBV19 | 15 | CASRITGTSQETQYF
TRBJ1-1 | TRBV5-1 | 14 | CASRMGHENTEAFF
TRBJ1-1 | TRBV7-3 | 15 | CASSSTGVRVTEAFF
TRBJ2-5 | TRBV3-1/TRBV3-2 | 12 | CASLGARETQYF
TRBJ2-3 | TRBV3-1/TRBV3-2 | 17 | CASSHRTSGGALDTQYF
TRBJ1-5 | TRBV2 | 15 | CASSENSYSNQPQHF
TRBJ1-1 | TRBV7-8 | 17 | CASSRRTQGLLNTEAFF
TRBJ2-5 | TRBV7-3 | 17 | CASSLKPGGASQETQYF
TRBJ2-3 | TRBV5-1 | 15 | CASSLFSSGTDTQYF
TRBJ2-7 | TRBV7-8 | 18 | CASSRRTTSAYPAGEQYF
TRBJ1-5 | TRBV3-1/TRBV3-2 | 19 | CASSQDPGGSAWGFQPQHF
TRBJ1-1 | TRBV18 | 13 | CASSPTENTEAFF
TRBJ1-2 | TRBV7-2 | 19 | CASSYPGPGTGRANYGYTF
TRBJ1-4 | TRBV30 | 11 | CAYRRGGKLFF
TRBJ2-5 | TRBV29-1 | 12 | CSVDFLAGTQYF
TRBJ2-1 | TRBV18 | 15 | CASSPPDRAGNEQFF
TRBJ1-3 | TRBV27 | 15 | CASSLNPGNTNTIYF
TRBJ2-5 | TRBV2 | 13 | CASSGAGVETQYF
TRBJ1-1 | TRBV27 | 13 | CASSTGLNTEAFF
TRBJ2-1 | TRBV7-3 | 15 | CASSTGGSSYNEQFF
TRBJ2-7 | TRBV28 | 16 | CASSINFSGRLNEQYF
TRBJ1-5 | TRBV6-2/TRBV6-3 | 16 | CASSDKQGAPGQPQHF
TRBJ2-6 | TRBV27 | 17 | CASSLRGGSSGANVLTF
TRBJ2-3 | TRBV15 | 16 | CATSSRSGVRGDTQYF
TRBJ2-1 | TRBV6-2/TRBV6-3 | 16 | CASSPRQGPEHNEQFF